The 27 T cell receptor beta chains below come from one sample, sequenced in a study of T cell responses to AZD1222 COVID-19 vaccine. Clones were sequenced by immunoSEQ multiplex PCR, and TCRdb holds only the in-frame ones, with some missing. The sample comprises 100,000 to 110,000 clones, about 90% of which are singletons, and around 4.4% rests with the top ten. The source material was peripheral blood, sampled on day 0 of MenACWY control vaccination. These receptors originate from an adult in good health.

In regard to this clone: Other DNA sequences of this sample code for an identical CDR3. CDR3 bases: TGCGCCAGCAGCCAAAAGTCAGGGTTAGCCAAAAACATTCAGTACTTC. As protein: CASSQKSGLAKNIQYF. The chain employs TRBV4-3 and TRBJ2-4, with D possibly TRBD1 on 5 matching bases. The V gene's germline CDR1 is LGHNA and CDR2 YSLEER. V gave up 2 bases and J gave up 0 bases, with 11 bases separating them. The CDR3 is 16 residues long.

The chain couples TRBV7-8 to TRBJ1-2; D ambiguous. The CDR3 runs 15 residues. V lost 5 bases and J lost 4, with 17 bases in between. Germline CDR1 reads SGHVS; CDR2 reads FQNEAQ. The CDR3 sequence is CASSPAAVPPYGYTF. Written as DNA, the CDR3 is TGTGCCAGCAGCCCAGCGGCAGTTCCCCCCTATGGCTACACCTTC.

The J gene is TRBJ1-3, the V gene TRBV7-2; D not certain. The germline gives CDR1 SGHTA, CDR2 FQGNSA. Trimming pared 3 bases from V and 0 bases from J, leaving 9 bases between. The CDR3 sequence is 15 residues long. Written as DNA, the CDR3 is TGTGCCAGCAGCTTCCAGGTCATCTCTGGAAACACCATATATTTT. Protein: CASSFQVISGNTIYF.

The chain joins TRBV29-1 to TRBJ1-2, with D perhaps matching TRBD1 (5 bases). CDR3 length equals 14 residues. V lost 0 bases and J 5 bases, leaving 13 bases between the germline ends. Germline V lookup: CDR1 SQVTM, CDR2 ANQGSEA. The CDR3: CSVEETFRGYGYTF. CDR3 sequence (DNA): TGCAGCGTTGAAGAGACCTTCCGGGGGTATGGCTACACCTTC.

The DNA for the CDR3 is TGTGCCAGCAGTTTTTGGGGAGCTGAAGCTTTCTTT. Protein: CASSFWGAEAFF. This chain connects TRBV27 to TRBJ1-1; D is unresolved. The CDR3 length is 12 residues. V lost 3 bases and J 6 bases, leaving 8 bases between the germline ends. Germline V CDR1 and CDR2: MNHEY, SMNVEV (reference sequence).

This chain uses TRBV7-3 with TRBJ2-1; D is unclear. Germline CDR1 and CDR2: SGHTA and FQGTGA. The CDR3 has 13 residues. V lost 1 base to trimming and J lost 10 bases, with 11 bases between them. The CDR3 sequence is CASSLNSNGEQFF. The CDR3 nucleotides read TGTGCCAGCAGCTTAAACTCCAATGGGGAGCAGTTCTTC.

The chain joins TRBV9 to TRBJ2-1; 7 bases are shared with TRBD2. The CDR3 sequence is 15 residues long. CDR1 is SGDLS and CDR2 is YYNGEE in the germline V gene. V lost 0 bases and J lost 7; bases outside the gene matches: 7. The CDR3 spells CASSVDAGAANEQFF. In nucleotides, the CDR3 is TGTGCCAGCAGCGTAGACGCGGGAGCGGCTAATGAGCAGTTCTTC.

J is TRBJ2-7 and V is TRBV30; 11 bases agree with TRBD1. Germline V gene data show CDR1 as GTSNPN and CDR2 as SVGIG (reference sequence). J gave up 3 bases and V 2 bases, and 3 bases lay outside the gene matches. CDR3 length: 14 amino acids. This CDR3 reads CAWSSGTGGYEQYF. DNA for the CDR3: TGTGCCTGGAGTTCCGGGACAGGGGGCTACGAGCAGTACTTC.

J is TRBJ2-3 and V is TRBV4-1; a weak D match, TRBD1 (5 bases). V gave up 1 base and J gave up 4 bases, with 6 bases separating them. The CDR3 covers 13 residues. CDR1 MGHRA and CDR2 YSYEKL come from the germline V gene. CDR3: CASSQGGPDTQYF. CDR3 bases: TGCGCCAGCAGCCAAGGGGGCCCAGATACGCAGTATTTT.

This clone was picked up a small number of times. This chain connects TRBV19 to TRBJ1-5, with D perhaps matching TRBD1 (6 bases). CDR1 is LNHDA and CDR2 is SQIVND in the germline V gene (reference sequence). Between the trimmed V and J ends, which lost 8 bases and 2 bases, there was a span of 22 bases. This CDR3 spans 17 amino acids. The chain's CDR3 is CASSNLPQGSGNQPQHF. The CDR3 nucleotides read TGTGCCAGTTCTAACCTCCCCCAGGGGTCAGGCAATCAGCCCCAGCATTTT.

The V gene is TRBV19, the J gene TRBJ2-3, with 9 bases that match TRBD2. The CDR3 has 15 amino acids. With V trimmed by 7 bases and J by 5 bases, 10 bases remained unmatched. CDR1 and CDR2 (germline): LNHDA, SQIVND (reference sequence). In nucleotides, the CDR3 is TGTGCCAGTACCAAGACTAGCGGTGTTCTAGATACGCAGTATTTT. This gives the protein CASTKTSGVLDTQYF.

The chain is built from TRBV28 and TRBJ1-1, with D perhaps TRBD1 (5 bases). Looked up from germline, CDR1 is MDHEN and CDR2 is SYDVKM. Between the trimmed V and J ends, which lost 6 bases and 1 base, there was a span of 12 bases. The CDR3 consists of 14 residues. CDR3 sequence (DNA): TGTGCCAGCAGCGGCGCAGGGAGGAACACTGAAGCTTTCTTT. Protein: CASSGAGRNTEAFF.

This chain joins TRBV9 and TRBJ2-1, with 13 bases that match TRBD2. This CDR3 region has 19 residues. V shed 1 base and J 0 bases; nucleotides not matched to a gene: 7. Germline V gene sequence: CDR1 SGDLS, CDR2 YYNGEE. The DNA of the CDR3 is TGTGCCAGCAGCGTAACCCGACTAGCGGGAGGTATCTCCTACAATGAGCAGTTCTTC. It encodes CASSVTRLAGGISYNEQFF.

The chain uses TRBV11-3 and TRBJ1-1; 7 bases map to TRBD1. This CDR3 is 16 amino acids long. V lost 5 bases and J lost 2; bases outside the gene matches: 11. Germline CDR1 and CDR2: SGHNT and YENEEA. The CDR3 reads CASSPGGDGANTEAFF. In DNA, the CDR3 is TGTGCCAGCAGCCCAGGGGGGGACGGGGCCAACACTGAAGCTTTCTTT.

The chain employs TRBV15 and TRBJ2-2; D gene ambiguous. Germline V gene lookup returns CDR1 LNHNV and CDR2 YYDKDF (reference sequence). The CDR3 contains 13 residues. The ends were cut back, 4 bases at V and 7 bases at J, with 10 bases in the middle. For the CDR3, the DNA is TGTGCCACCAGCACCCGATACAACGGGGAGCTGTTTTTT. Protein sequence: CATSTRYNGELFF.

The chain links TRBV28 to TRBJ1-2; 7 bases map to TRBD1. The CDR3 totals 12 residues. CDR1 MDHEN and CDR2 SYDVKM come from the germline V gene. V lost 8 bases and J lost 4; bases outside the gene matches: 4. The DNA of the CDR3 is TGTGCCAGCCAGGGGGGGGGCTATGGCTACACCTTC. Translated, it gives CASQGGGYGYTF.

The V call is TRBV9, the J call TRBJ2-1, with 14 positions matching TRBD2. The ends lost 4 bases at V and 9 bases at J; junction bases unmatched: 12. The CDR3 loop spans 17 amino acids. The V gene's germline CDR1 is SGDLS and CDR2 YYNGEE. The CDR3 is CASSTPSTSGGDAEQFF. CDR3 bases: TGTGCCAGCAGCACTCCCTCGACTAGCGGGGGGGATGCTGAGCAGTTCTTC.

This chain connects TRBV3-1 (or the pseudogene TRBV3-2) to TRBJ1-2; 8 nucleotides line up with TRBD1. V lost 4 bases and J lost 11; bases outside the gene matches: 6. In germline, CDR1 is LGHDT, CDR2 YNNKEL (reference sequence). The CDR3 is made up of 12 amino acids. DNA for the CDR3: TGTGCCAGCAGCCTACAGGGGGTTGGGTACACCTTC. Protein sequence: CASSLQGVGYTF.

V and J are TRBV7-2 and TRBJ1-2; D remains ambiguous. Trimming took 0 bases from V and 4 from J, leaving 9 bases between them. From germline, CDR1 is SGHTA and CDR2 FQGNSA. The CDR3 consists of 14 residues. The CDR3 here is CASSLASGSYGYTF. The CDR3 coding sequence is TGTGCCAGCAGCTTAGCGTCGGGTTCCTATGGCTACACCTTC.

This sequence joins TRBV11-2 and TRBJ1-2; D is ambiguous. With 5 bases removed from V and 1 base from J, the gap between germline ends came to 26 bases. There are 19 residues in the CDR3. Germline V gene sequence: CDR1 SGHAT, CDR2 FQNNGV. CDR3 protein: CASSPIAGPVSRGNYGYTF. DNA for the CDR3: TGTGCCAGCAGCCCCATAGCCGGGCCAGTTTCTCGGGGTAACTATGGCTACACCTTC.

The chain combines TRBV23-1 with TRBJ1-1; 7 positions match TRBD1. TRBV23-1 is recorded as an ORF, its role being uncertain. The CDR3 sequence is 13 residues long. The V gene end was trimmed by 5 bases and the J gene end by 4 bases; junction bases not matched to a gene: 4. The CDR3 region is CASSSEGATEAFF. DNA of the CDR3: TGCGCCAGCAGTTCGGAGGGGGCCACTGAAGCTTTCTTT.

The V call is TRBV6-2 or TRBV6-3, the J call TRBJ2-3; D gene uncertain. Germline CDR1 reads MNHEY; CDR2 reads SVGEGT. This CDR3 comprises 14 residues. V was cut by 2 bases and J by 2 bases, with 8 bases left in between. The CDR3 spells CASSYGVFTDTQYF. The CDR3 bases are TGTGCCAGCAGTTACGGGGTCTTCACAGATACGCAGTATTTT.

This clone was recorded only once. This rearrangement joins TRBV4-1 to TRBJ2-5; no clear D gene. With 5 bases removed from V and 2 bases from J, the gap between germline ends came to 3 bases. Per the germline V gene, CDR1 is MGHRA and CDR2 is YSYEKL. CDR3 length equals 11 residues. The CDR3 loop is CASSGQETQYF. The CDR3 DNA follows: TGCGCCAGCAGCGGGCAAGAGACCCAGTACTTC.

The chain recombines TRBV11-1 with TRBJ2-1; D ambiguous. V shed 5 bases and J shed 7 bases, with 18 bases lying between them. CDR1 and CDR2 (germline): SGHAT, FQDESV (reference sequence). This CDR3 has 15 amino acids. The CDR3 protein is CASSPRVGFSNEQFF. The DNA of the CDR3 is TGTGCCAGCAGCCCACGGGTGGGCTTCTCTAATGAGCAGTTCTTC.

The V and J genes are TRBV4-1 and TRBJ2-7; D unclear. Germline CDR1 reads MGHRA; CDR2 reads YSYEKL. V was cut by 6 bases and J by 0 bases, with 9 bases left in between. This CDR3 contains 13 residues. Here the CDR3 DNA reads TGCGCCAGCAGACCGGACGGCTCCTACGAGCAGTACTTC. Translating gives CASRPDGSYEQYF.

This chain links TRBV9 with TRBJ2-3; no clear D gene. Germline V lookup: CDR1 SGDLS, CDR2 YYNGEE. The CDR3 extends over 17 amino acids. Deletions cut 0 bases from V and 5 bases from J, with 19 bases between. As DNA, the CDR3 is TGTGCCAGCAGCGTAGGGAGCGCTACCTTTCCCGGAGATACGCAGTATTTT. Translating it yields CASSVGSATFPGDTQYF.

The chain couples TRBV1 to TRBJ1-5. TRBV1 is a documented pseudogene. CDR3 length: 17 residues. DNA of the CDR3: TGCACCAGCAGCCAAGATCGTTCATCGGGGCTGAATCAGCCCCAGCATTTT. Translation: CTSSQDRSSGLNQPQHF.